This TCR beta chain was identified during a study of T cell responses to AZD1222 COVID-19 vaccine. Across the whole study: The analysis combined second doses at about 4 or about 12 weeks. Study findings and constraints: Unmutated variant regions are reportedly targeted by nearly half of spike-specific TCRs. Compared with day 0, the breadth and depth of the Spike-specific TCR repertoire rose significantly after two doses of AZD1222. At 160-218 and 743-854, vaccine-associated CD4 TCRs were dominant, and they spanned spike.

Trimming cost V 5 bases and J 0 bases; bases outside gene matches: 8. The CDR3 sequence is 16 residues long. Germline V gives CDR1 SGHRS, CDR2 YFSETQ. The table came from immunoSEQ multiplex PCR; TCRdb's copy has only in-frame clones and leaves some out. The table lists 120,000 or so clones, over 80% of them singletons. About this clone: The antigen remains unidentified.

V is TRBV5-1 and J is TRBJ1-3, with 7 bases fitting TRBD1. The sequence was obtained from an adult in good health. The specimen comprised peripheral blood, sampled on day 0 of AZD1222 vaccination. CDR3 amino acids: CASREGQEISGNTIYF. For the CDR3, the DNA is TGCGCCAGCAGAGAAGGACAGGAGATCTCTGGAAACACCATATATTTT.